This TCR beta chain was sequenced in a study of patients and donors after allogeneic stem cell transplantation. Trimming removed 0 bases at V and 0 bases at J, with 4 bases between. This CDR3 is 14 amino acids long. The germline V gene has CDR1 SGHRS and CDR2 YFSETQ. TCRdb itself ran the RT-PCR reads through MiXCR, one entry per CDR3 protein. The sample gives hundreds of thousands of distinct CDR3 sequences, around two fifths of which show up once; 11% is in the top ten. This clonotype appeared a single time. This chain joins TRBV5-1 and TRBJ2-4; no definite D call. This TCR came from a human donor who was either an allogeneic HSCT recipient or a stem cell or donor lymphocyte infusion donor (not recorded which). It is not recorded whose cells these are; they may come from a transplant donor. Sequencing used blood, either unsorted or a sorted T cell fraction (not recorded which). Here the CDR3 reads CASSLGTAKNIQYF. As DNA, the CDR3 is TGCGCCAGCAGCTTGGGGACAGCCAAAAACATTCAGTACTTC.